This TCR beta chain was found in a study of blood T cells in healthy people across ages. Study-level points and caveats: Samples with more naive T cells showed higher observed beta diversity. Expanded clonotype shifts may have been confounded, as the donors had an unknown CMV status.

With a J-beta primer mix and a sample-barcoded 5' primer, a second PCR ran about 7 to 11 cycles. Each cDNA molecule carried a tag from a template-switch adaptor that contained 12 random nucleotides. MiXCR, applied by TCRdb to the 5' RACE reads, yields one record per CDR3 protein. The table has about 720,000 distinct CDR3 sequences, 22% seen once. There are many counts of this clonotype. Its antigen is still unknown. Its ends do not fully match the called genes, so a read error is possible. Looked up from germline, CDR1 is SGHRS and CDR2 is YFSETQ. The CDR3 sequence is 12 residues long. The sample taken for sequencing was blood. This receptor was obtained from a man between 65 and 85 years old in good health. The chain is built from TRBV5-1 and TRBJ2-3; possible D gene TRBD1, 5 bases. CDR3 sequence reads: CASRASTDTQYF. The CDR3 bases are TGTGCCAGCAGGGCCAGCACAGATACGCAGTATTTT. Complete variable domain (other parts from reference TRBV5-1 and TRBJ2-3): KAGVTQTPRYLIKTRGQQVTLSCSPISGHRSVSWYQQTPGQGLQFLFEYFSETQRNKGNFPGRFSGRQFSNSRSEMNVSTLELGDSALYLCASRASTDTQYFGPGTRLTVL.